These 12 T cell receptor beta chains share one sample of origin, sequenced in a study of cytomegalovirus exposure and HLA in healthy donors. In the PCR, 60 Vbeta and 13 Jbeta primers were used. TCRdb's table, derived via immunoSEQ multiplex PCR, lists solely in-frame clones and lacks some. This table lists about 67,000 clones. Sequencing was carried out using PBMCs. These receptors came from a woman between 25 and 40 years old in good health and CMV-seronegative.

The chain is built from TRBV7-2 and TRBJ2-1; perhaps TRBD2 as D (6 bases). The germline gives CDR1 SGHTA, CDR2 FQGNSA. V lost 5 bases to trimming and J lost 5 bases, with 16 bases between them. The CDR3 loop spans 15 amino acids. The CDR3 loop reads CASSPFSWGDNEQFF. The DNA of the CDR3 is TGTGCCAGCAGCCCGTTTTCCTGGGGGGACAATGAGCAGTTCTTC.

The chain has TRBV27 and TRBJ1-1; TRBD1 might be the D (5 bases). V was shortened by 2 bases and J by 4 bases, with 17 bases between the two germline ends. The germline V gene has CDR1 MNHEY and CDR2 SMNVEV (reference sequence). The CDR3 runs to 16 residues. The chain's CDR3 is CASSLMGGGWSTEAFF. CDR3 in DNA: TGTGCCAGCAGTTTAATGGGCGGGGGATGGAGCACTGAAGCTTTCTTT.

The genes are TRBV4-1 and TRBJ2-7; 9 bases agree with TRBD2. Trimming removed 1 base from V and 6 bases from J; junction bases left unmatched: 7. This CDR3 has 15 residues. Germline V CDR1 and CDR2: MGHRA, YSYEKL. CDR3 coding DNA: TGCGCCAGCAGCCAAGGGGGCGGGAGGGTCGGCGAGCAGTACTTC. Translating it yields CASSQGGGRVGEQYF.

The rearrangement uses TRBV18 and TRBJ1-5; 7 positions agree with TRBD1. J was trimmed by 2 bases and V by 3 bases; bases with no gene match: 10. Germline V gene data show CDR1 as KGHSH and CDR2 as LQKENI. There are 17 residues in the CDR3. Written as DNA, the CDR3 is TGTGCCAGCTCACCCCCCACAGGGGATGGAGGCAATCAGCCCCAGCATTTT. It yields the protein CASSPPTGDGGNQPQHF.

The CDR3 reads CARRTGTDYGYTF. CDR3 in DNA: TGTGCCCGAAGGACAGGGACTGACTATGGCTACACCTTC. V usage is TRBV30 and J usage is TRBJ1-2; 8 nucleotides match TRBD1. Germline V gene data show CDR1 as GTSNPN and CDR2 as SVGIG (reference sequence). The CDR3 has 13 residues. The V and J ends lost 8 bases and 3 bases, in that order; junction bases with no gene match: 8.

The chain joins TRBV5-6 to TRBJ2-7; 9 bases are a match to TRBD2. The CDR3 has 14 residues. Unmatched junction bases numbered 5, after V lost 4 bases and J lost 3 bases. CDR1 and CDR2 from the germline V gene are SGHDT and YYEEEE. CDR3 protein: CASSMGLADYEQYF. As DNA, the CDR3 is TGTGCCAGCAGCATGGGACTAGCAGACTACGAGCAGTACTTC.

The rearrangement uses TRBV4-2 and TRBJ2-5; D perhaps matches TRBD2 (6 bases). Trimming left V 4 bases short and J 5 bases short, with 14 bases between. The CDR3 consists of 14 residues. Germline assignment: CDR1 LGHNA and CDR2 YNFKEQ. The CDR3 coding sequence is TGTGCCAGCAGCCTCGGGGGAGGCACGGAGACCCAGTACTTC. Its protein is CASSLGGGTETQYF.

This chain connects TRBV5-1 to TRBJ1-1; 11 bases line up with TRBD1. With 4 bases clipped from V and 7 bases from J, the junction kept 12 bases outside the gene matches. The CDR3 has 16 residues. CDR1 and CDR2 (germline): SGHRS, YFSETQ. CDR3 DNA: TGCGCCAGCAGCCGATACGGACAGGGGGCGGATGTTGAAGCTTTCTTT. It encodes CASSRYGQGADVEAFF.

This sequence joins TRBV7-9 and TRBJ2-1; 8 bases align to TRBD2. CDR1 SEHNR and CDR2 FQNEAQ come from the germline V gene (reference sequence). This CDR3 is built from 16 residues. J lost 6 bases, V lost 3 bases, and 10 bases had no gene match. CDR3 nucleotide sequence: TGTGCCAGCAGCTTGGCGGGACTAGTGCCTCCCAATGAGCAGTTCTTC. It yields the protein CASSLAGLVPPNEQFF.

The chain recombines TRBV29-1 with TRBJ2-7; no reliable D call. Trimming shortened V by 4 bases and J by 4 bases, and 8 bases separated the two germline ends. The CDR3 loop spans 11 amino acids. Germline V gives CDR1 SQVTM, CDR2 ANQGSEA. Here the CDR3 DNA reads TGCAGCGTTGTTAGTTTGTACGAGCAGTACTTC. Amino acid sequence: CSVVSLYEQYF.

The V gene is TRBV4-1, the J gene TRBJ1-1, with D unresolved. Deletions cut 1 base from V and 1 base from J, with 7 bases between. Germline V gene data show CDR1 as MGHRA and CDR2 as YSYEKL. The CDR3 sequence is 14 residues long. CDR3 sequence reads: CASSQAGGNTEAFF. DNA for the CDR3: TGCGCCAGCAGCCAAGCCGGCGGGAACACTGAAGCTTTCTTT.

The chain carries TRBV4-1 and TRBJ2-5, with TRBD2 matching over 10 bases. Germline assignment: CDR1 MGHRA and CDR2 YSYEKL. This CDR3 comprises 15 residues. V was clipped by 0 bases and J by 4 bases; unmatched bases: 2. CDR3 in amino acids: CASSQDRTSGETQYF. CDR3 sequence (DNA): TGCGCCAGCAGCCAAGATAGGACTAGCGGAGAGACCCAGTACTTC.